A single sample gave rise to the 9 T cell receptor beta chains below, sequenced in a study of Graves' ophthalmopathy and Graves' hyperthyroidism. Using RNA transcripts, the TCR beta CDR3 regions were amplified. A first-round RT-PCR used HTBI primers, followed by a second-round multiplex PCR. One entry per CDR3 protein, called by TCRdb with MiXCR from the multiplex PCR reads. The table lists 900,000 to 1,200,000 distinct CDR3 sequences, 36% of them singletons, with around 10% in the top ten. The specimen was peripheral blood or thyroid tissue (not recorded which). The receptors originated from an adult man with Graves' hyperthyroidism.

Details on this clonotype: A much larger clone is a single base away; this may be a read error. This chain joins TRBV7-9 and TRBJ2-2; D may be TRBD1 or TRBD2 (5 bases each). Germline CDR1 SEHNR, CDR2 FQNEAQ (reference sequence). CDR3 length: 15 amino acids. The CDR3 loop reads CASSLGQGRTGELLF. DNA for the CDR3: TGTGCCAGCAGCTTAGGGCAGGGTAGGACCGGGGAGCTGCTTTTT.

The V and J genes are TRBV29-1 and TRBJ1-1; 12 bases fit TRBD1. The CDR3 has 13 residues. Trimming took 6 bases from V and 7 from J; bases not matched to a gene: 6. Germline V lookup: CDR1 SQVTM, CDR2 ANQGSEA. CDR3 sequence reads: CSVAGQGAGEAFF. The CDR3 nucleotides read TGCAGCGTCGCGGGACAGGGGGCCGGTGAAGCTTTCTTT.

A few counts support this clonotype. V and J are TRBV6-5 and TRBJ2-7; unclear D gene. CDR3 size: 14 residues. CDR1 and CDR2 from the germline V gene are MNHEY and SVGAGI. V gave up 0 bases and J gave up 4 bases, with 10 bases separating them. The chain's CDR3 is CASSYSALQYEQYF. DNA for the CDR3: TGTGCCAGCAGTTACTCAGCATTACAATACGAGCAGTACTTC.

The chain uses TRBV6-2 or TRBV6-3 and TRBJ2-5; 14 nucleotides align to TRBD2. V lost 2 bases, J lost 0 bases, and 5 bases stayed unmatched. The CDR3 sequence is 18 residues long. Per the germline V gene, CDR1 is MNHEY and CDR2 is SVGEGT. CDR3 DNA sequence: TGTGCCAGCAGTTACGGGACTAGCGGGGGCGCGTACCAAGAGACCCAGTACTTC. Residues: CASSYGTSGGAYQETQYF.

The V gene is TRBV7-2, the J gene TRBJ1-2; possible D gene TRBD1, 5 bases. The CDR3 has 13 amino acids. Germline values: CDR1 SGHTA, CDR2 FQGNSA. V was clipped by 10 bases and J by 6 bases, with 18 bases between them. As DNA, the CDR3 is TGTGCCACCGAGGGGACTAGCGGGAATGGCTACACCTTC. This codes for CATEGTSGNGYTF.

To note about this clonotype: A read error is possible here, since a much larger clone lies one base away. It is unclear where the CDR3 begins or ends on the DNA, so no DNA is shown, and the CDR3 is as TCRdb lists it. The chain recombines TRBV13 with TRBJ2-7; the DNA was not compared with TRBD1, the D call given in the table. CDR1 PRHDT and CDR2 FYEKMQ come from the germline V gene (reference sequence). The CDR3 totals 13 residues, both ends included. This chain's CDR3 is CASSVGPGNEQCF.

The chain recombines TRBV30 with TRBJ2-7; D is perhaps TRBD2 (5 bases). Per germline, CDR1 GTSNPN and CDR2 SVGIG (reference sequence). The CDR3 loop spans 13 amino acids. Trimming took off 0 bases at V and 4 bases at J, with 10 bases between the two ends. This CDR3 is CAWSVAELYEQYF. CDR3 nucleotide sequence: TGTGCCTGGAGTGTAGCGGAGCTGTACGAGCAGTACTTC.

This chain links TRBV7-9 with TRBJ1-2; D not certain. CDR1 is SEHNR, CDR2 FQNEAQ, per germline (reference sequence). Trimming removed 6 bases at V and 6 bases at J, with 8 bases between. The CDR3 consists of 11 residues. This CDR3 reads CASSKEHGYTF. CDR3 in DNA: TGTGCCAGCAGTAAGGAGCATGGCTACACCTTC.

In the case of this clonotype: The conserved phenylalanine or tryptophan normally closing the CDR3 is absent here, so this likely arose from a read error. The DNA is left out, because the CDR3 cannot be placed on it with certainty; the CDR3 is given as TCRdb lists it. CDR3 amino acids: CASSEARA. V and J are TRBV2 and TRBJ1-1. From its first to its last residue, the CDR3 has 8 amino acids. The germline CDR1 and CDR2 sequences are SNHLY and FYNNEI.